The clone carrying this TCR beta chain appeared a single time. One end of the junction is discordant with germline, which a read error may explain. The entry originates in a study of blood T cell repertoires in COVID-19. The CDR3 covers 12 residues. From germline, CDR1 is MNHEY and CDR2 SVGEGT. The repertoire was sequenced with immunoSEQ multiplex PCR; TCRdb's copy has only in-frame clones and lacks some. The sample records about 73,000 clones, more than 65% being singletons. The source is a human donor in a cohort sampled during active COVID-19. Input material: peripheral blood. The gene calls are TRBV6-2 or TRBV6-3 and TRBJ2-3; D call uncertain. The DNA for the CDR3 is TGTGCCAGCAGCTACTTAGCAGATACGCAGTATTTT. Amino acid sequence: CASSYLADTQYF.